Listed here are 5 T cell receptor beta chains from one sample, sequenced in a study of T cell responses to AZD1222 COVID-19 vaccine. Using immunoSEQ multiplex PCR, the repertoire was profiled, and TCRdb retains in-frame clones only, with some absent. In the table there are 85,000 to 130,000 clones, roughly 90% of which are singletons. The sequences come from peripheral blood, collected on day 0 of AZD1222 vaccination. The receptor set was obtained from an adult in good health.

About this clone: Mismatch with germline at one junction end may stem from a read error. The CDR3 sequence: CSVEDRGSEELFF. CDR3 nucleotide sequence: TGCAGCGTTGAAGATCGGGGGAGTGAAGAACTGTTTTTT. This chain joins TRBV29-1 and TRBJ1-4, with D possibly being TRBD1 (5 bases). Germline CDR1 SQVTM, CDR2 ANQGSEA. The CDR3 has 13 residues.

The chain joins TRBV6-1 to TRBJ2-5, with D perhaps assigned TRBD1 or TRBD2 (5 bases each). CDR3 length equals 13 residues. V was cut by 3 bases and J by 2 bases, with 7 bases left in between. Germline V gene lookup returns CDR1 MNHNS and CDR2 SASEGT. The CDR3 sequence is CASSDEGQETQYF. The DNA of the CDR3 is TGTGCCAGCAGTGATGAGGGGCAAGAGACCCAGTACTTC.

This chain joins TRBV6-6 and TRBJ2-3; D call uncertain. The CDR3 has 16 residues. The V gene's germline CDR1 is MNHNY and CDR2 SVGAGI (reference sequence). Trimming took 4 bases from V and 4 from J, leaving 18 bases between them. The DNA of the CDR3 is TGTGCCAGCAGTTCGGCACCGGGCCGTGTCTCAGATACGCAGTATTTT. Translating gives CASSSAPGRVSDTQYF.

The chain uses TRBV11-2 and TRBJ2-3; no firm D call. The germline gives CDR1 SGHAT, CDR2 FQNNGV. The CDR3 totals 13 residues. V lost 0 bases, J lost 6 bases, and 7 bases lay in between. The CDR3 here is CASSLEVEDTQYF. CDR3 sequence (DNA): TGTGCCAGCAGCTTAGAGGTGGAGGATACGCAGTATTTT.

The gene calls are TRBV7-8 and TRBJ2-1; D might be TRBD2 (6 bases). The CDR3 runs to 15 residues. Trimming shortened V by 5 bases and J by 3 bases, and 14 bases separated the two germline ends. The germline gives CDR1 SGHVS, CDR2 FQNEAQ. CDR3 sequence (DNA): TGTGCCAGCAGCGAGACTAGTGGGAGCTACAATGAGCAGTTCTTC. It yields the protein CASSETSGSYNEQFF.